The 8 T cell receptor beta chains below all came from one sample that was sequenced in a study of shared clonotypes between healthy human individuals. Positive CCR7 selection of CD45RO-negative cells yielded the naive CD8 cells, and terminally differentiated effector memory CD45RA+ cells were excluded. TCRdb's table, derived via immunoSEQ multiplex PCR, lists solely in-frame clones and lacks some. The profile shows roughly 2.1 million clones, around 93% of them singletons. Sequencing was done on a sample of naive CD8+ T cells from PBMCs. The receptors were gathered from a young man in good health. Some clones in this sample may be carry-over from other donors' samples.

V gene TRBV19 combines with J gene TRBJ1-5; a possible D gene is TRBD1 (5 bases). CDR3 length: 14 amino acids. In germline, CDR1 is LNHDA, CDR2 SQIVND (reference sequence). Trimming cost V 8 bases and J 2 bases, with 13 bases left between them. CDR3 in amino acids: CASAGRGGNQPQHF. The CDR3 nucleotides are TGTGCCAGTGCCGGGCGGGGGGGCAATCAGCCCCAGCATTTT.

Turning to this clone: At the DNA level, this CDR3 is encoded by other sequences in the same sample as well. The V call is TRBV7-2, the J call TRBJ2-7; the match to TRBD2 covers 8 bases. CDR1 is SGHTA, CDR2 FQGNSA, per germline. The CDR3 covers 15 residues. V shed 1 base, J shed 1 base, and the junction held 3 bases outside the gene matches. The DNA for the CDR3 is TGTGCCAGCAGCTTAGTAAGCGGGAGTTCCTACGAGCAGTACTTC. Translation gives CASSLVSGSSYEQYF.

The chain has TRBV27 and TRBJ2-7; D uncertain. This CDR3 is 14 amino acids long. The V gene's germline CDR1 is MNHEY and CDR2 SMNVEV (reference sequence). The V end was cut by 8 bases, the J end by 0 bases, with 14 bases between. CDR3 bases: TGTGCCAGCGGATCACGGTTGGGCTCCTACGAGCAGTACTTC. This sequence encodes CASGSRLGSYEQYF.

This chain connects TRBV9 to TRBJ2-2; 11 bases line up with TRBD2. The CDR3 consists of 18 residues. V was clipped by 4 bases and J by 1 base; unmatched bases: 9. Germline CDR1 SGDLS, CDR2 YYNGEE. CDR3 sequence (DNA): TGTGCCAGCAGCCTAGCGGGAGGTATTTTGCGGAACACCGGGGAGCTGTTTTTT. It is translated as CASSLAGGILRNTGELFF.

The rearrangement joins TRBV7-3 to TRBJ2-6, with a weak D call TRBD2 (5 bases). The CDR3 has 16 amino acids. The V gene lost 1 base and the J gene lost 4 bases, with 11 bases spanning the gap. Germline V lookup: CDR1 SGHTA, CDR2 FQGTGA. In nucleotides, the CDR3 is TGTGCCAGCAGCTTAATCCGGGGTGCCGGGGCCAACGTCCTGACTTTC. Residues: CASSLIRGAGANVLTF.

The chain has TRBV30 and TRBJ2-5; D not resolved. Trimming left V 4 bases short and J 8 bases short, with 11 bases between. CDR1 is GTSNPN, CDR2 SVGIG, per germline (reference sequence). This CDR3 has 11 amino acids. CDR3 sequence reads: CAWKDLRTQYF. The DNA for the CDR3 is TGTGCCTGGAAGGACCTCAGAACCCAGTACTTC. Supplemented by reference TRBV30 and TRBJ2-5, the full variable domain reads SQTIHQWPATLVQPVGSPLSLECTVEGTSNPNLYWYRQAAGRGLQLLFYSVGIGQISSEVPQNLSASRPQDRQFILSSKKLLLSDSGFYLCAWKDLRTQYFGPGTRLLVL.

This chain uses TRBV7-8 with TRBJ2-7; a weak D match, TRBD2 (7 bases). The CDR3 loop spans 15 amino acids. Germline V lookup: CDR1 SGHVS, CDR2 FQNEAQ. V was clipped by 4 bases and J by 3 bases, with 16 bases between them. The CDR3 region is CASSYRGAENYEQYF. For the CDR3, the DNA is TGTGCCAGCAGCTATCGGGGGGCCGAAAACTACGAGCAGTACTTC. The full variable domain, with the rest looked up from reference TRBV7-8 and TRBJ2-7, is GAGVSQSPRYKVAKRGQDVALRCDPISGHVSLFWYQQALGQGPEFLTYFQNEAQLDKSGLPSDRFFAERPEGSVSTLKIQRTQQEDSAVYLCASSYRGAENYEQYFGPGTRLTVT.

The CDR3 loop reads CATRTPTYYEQYF. In nucleotides, the CDR3 is TGTGCCACCAGGACTCCTACCTACTACGAGCAGTACTTC. This chain joins TRBV28 and TRBJ2-7, with D possibly matching TRBD2 (5 bases). With 10 bases removed from V and 3 bases from J, the gap between germline ends came to 16 bases. The germline V gene encodes CDR1 MDHEN and CDR2 SYDVKM. This CDR3 is built from 13 residues.